The entry below describes one T cell receptor (beta chain). As yet, its antigen is unknown. Cyclophosphamide on days +3 and +4 followed busulfan-fludarabine conditioning and a marrow graft. This entry is derived from a study of T cells after posttransplantation cyclophosphamide. Whole-study findings and limits: Blood and skin or GI T cell repertoires showed limited TRB overlap. TRB clonality was highly associated with recipient CMV seropositivity and reactivation.

Clones were read by immunoSEQ multiplex PCR, and TCRdb kept only the in-frame ones, dropping some. The top ten clones hold approximately 0.53% of a sample with around 17,000 clones, 92% of them seen once. This CDR3 has 13 residues. The J segment lost 4 bases and the V segment lost 5 bases, leaving 2 bases of the junction unmatched. Looked up from germline, CDR1 is SEHNR and CDR2 is FQNEAQ (reference sequence). The TCR was taken from a male patient between 60 and 69 years old who received an allogeneic stem cell transplant from a related donor and was CMV-positive. The graft donor may account for some of the T cells. This specimen was CD4+ T cells sorted from blood, taken after allogeneic stem cell transplant with posttransplant cyclophosphamide. This sequence joins TRBV7-9 and TRBJ1-1; 9 bases align to TRBD1. The CDR3 DNA is TGTGCCAGCAGCCAGACAGGGGGCACTGAAGCTTTCTTT. Translation: CASSQTGGTEAFF. The full variable domain, in which reference TRBV7-9 and TRBJ1-1 provide the parts outside the CDR3, is DTGVSQNPRHKITKRGQNVTFRCDPISEHNRLYWYRQTLGQGPEFLTYFQNEAQLEKSRLLSDRFSAERPKGSFSTLEIQRTEQGDSAMYLCASSQTGGTEAFFGQGTRLTVV.